The rows below give T cell receptor beta chains drawn from one sample of a study of CXCR3-negative and CXCR3-positive naive CD8 T cells. TCRdb processed the 5' RACE reads again and assigns one entry to each CDR3 protein, with no DNA. Its listing shows 65,000 to 95,000 distinct CDR3 sequences. The sample taken for sequencing was naive CXCR3- CD8+ T cells from blood. These TCRs come from a human donor in good health. Some clones in this sample may be carry-over from other donors' samples. The CDR3 runs from the conserved cysteine through the conserved F or W.

TRBV29-1	TRBJ1-2	CSVDEPGPKTGGYTF
TRBV12-3/TRBV12-4	TRBJ2-5	CASRVSIGETQYF
TRBV6-2/TRBV6-3	TRBJ2-1	CASNQLGTGGNEQFF
TRBV7-2	TRBJ2-1	CASSGQGNPYNEQFF
TRBV15	TRBJ2-7	CATSSRVAGAGEQYF
TRBV2	TRBJ2-7	CASSDPGLAGYSYEQYF
TRBV3-1	TRBJ2-1	CASSQDSAGGTEQFF
TRBV5-5	TRBJ2-5	CASSSGTAEETQYF
TRBV28	TRBJ1-1	CASTSSFAGLGSRGTDRSEAFF
TRBV19	TRBJ2-7	CASSVTSGTYEQYF
TRBV28	TRBJ2-5	CASSFKGETQYF
TRBV7-9	TRBJ2-3	CASTPRWTAETDTQYF
TRBV9	TRBJ2-7	CASSAGGLAASYEQYF
TRBV29-1	TRBJ2-1	CSVAGLVPHNEQFF
TRBV21-1	TRBJ2-2	CASSTPASGTSTGELFF
TRBV6-6	TRBJ2-3	CASSYQPGLATSRADTQYF